The 20 T cell receptor beta chains in this list originate from one sample, sequenced in a study of blood T cells in healthy people across ages. A second roughly 6 to 12 cycle PCR used barcoded and J-beta primers. TCRdb re-derived calls from the 5' RACE reads in MiXCR, one entry per CDR3 protein. The top ten clones hold under 8.5% of a sample with about 1.4 million distinct CDR3 sequences, approximately 63% of them seen once. Sequenced material: blood. These receptors were taken from a young man in good health.

The chain carries TRBV7-2 and TRBJ2-7; either TRBD1 or TRBD2 may supply D (6 bases each). Germline V lookup: CDR1 SGHTA, CDR2 FQGNSA. V was pared by 4 bases and J by 1 base, with 14 bases between. CDR3 length equals 15 residues. The CDR3 protein is CASSSVGGASYEQYF. The CDR3 DNA follows: TGTGCCAGCAGCTCGGTGGGGGGCGCATCCTACGAGCAGTACTTC.

This chain links TRBV6-5 with TRBJ2-5; maybe TRBD2 (6 bases). CDR3 size: 14 residues. Germline lookup yields CDR1 MNHEY and CDR2 SVGAGI. Trimming took off 6 bases at V and 5 bases at J, with 16 bases between the two ends. In DNA form, the CDR3 reads TGTGCCAGCAGCCGAGCGACTAGAGAGGAGACCCAGTACTTC. Translation: CASSRATREETQYF.

The chain links TRBV20-1 to TRBJ2-5; 16 bases are a match to TRBD2. The germline CDR1 and CDR2 sequences are DFQATT and SNEGSKA (reference sequence). This CDR3 contains 20 residues. The trim removed 5 bases at V and 1 base at J, leaving 16 bases unmatched. CDR3 sequence (DNA): TGCAGTGCTTCTCGTGGGGCCGGGACTAGCGGGAGGGCCCTCCAAGAGACCCAGTACTTC. This gives the protein CSASRGAGTSGRALQETQYF.

This clonotype has just a few counts. The V gene is TRBV6-5, the J gene TRBJ2-1, with 7 positions matching TRBD1. The CDR3 consists of 13 residues. CDR1 is MNHEY, CDR2 SVGAGI, per germline. Trimming cost V 5 bases and J 9 bases; bases outside gene matches: 7. The CDR3 loop reads CASSLKGATEQFF. CDR3 nucleotides: TGTGCCAGCAGTCTCAAGGGGGCTACTGAGCAGTTCTTC.

This chain connects TRBV4-1 to TRBJ2-5; D may correspond to TRBD1 or TRBD2 (5 bases each). With the DNA end fitting TRBJ2-7 better, the J assignment may be wrong. This CDR3 contains 15 residues. CDR1 MGHRA and CDR2 YSYEKL come from the germline V gene. Here the CDR3 DNA reads TGCGCCAGCAGCCCAATCGACGGGACCCCCTACGAGCAGTACTTC. The encoded protein is CASSPIDGTPYEQYF.

The chain recombines TRBV5-1 with TRBJ1-4; 11 bases line up with TRBD1. This CDR3 spans 16 amino acids. V was pared by 4 bases and J by 0 bases, with 2 bases of the junction left unmatched. CDR1 is SGHRS, CDR2 YFSETQ, per germline. The CDR3 protein is CASSVGQGATNEKLFF. For the CDR3, the DNA is TGCGCCAGCAGCGTGGGACAGGGGGCAACTAATGAAAAACTGTTTTTT.

The chain joins TRBV29-1 to TRBJ2-3; 9 nucleotides match TRBD1. Germline loops: CDR1 SQVTM, CDR2 ANQGSEA. The length of the CDR3 is 15 residues. V shed 1 base and J 3 bases; nucleotides not matched to a gene: 5. CDR3 protein: CSVEAGTGRTDTQYF. The CDR3 coding sequence is TGCAGCGTTGAAGCCGGGACAGGGAGGACAGATACGCAGTATTTT.

The chain has TRBV4-1 and TRBJ2-3, with a tentative D call TRBD1 (5 bases). Germline lookup yields CDR1 MGHRA and CDR2 YSYEKL. The CDR3 totals 16 residues. V shed 0 bases and J shed 2 bases, with 12 bases lying between them. CDR3 nucleotides: TGCGCCAGCAGCCAAGAAGGGGCCAGACACACAGATACGCAGTATTTT. Protein: CASSQEGARHTDTQYF.

This clonotype was recorded a few times. The genes are TRBV30 and TRBJ2-2, with D unresolved. The ends were cut back, 0 bases at V and 5 bases at J, with 13 bases in the middle. CDR3 length equals 15 residues. Germline V lookup: CDR1 GTSNPN, CDR2 SVGIG (reference sequence). This chain's CDR3 is CAWSVRELVTGELFF. CDR3 nucleotides: TGTGCCTGGAGTGTACGTGAACTCGTAACCGGGGAGCTGTTTTTT.

The CDR3 nucleotides are TGCAGCGTTGAAGTATTCGGCAGGGGGGAGCTGTTTTTT. Translated, it gives CSVEVFGRGELFF. The chain couples TRBV29-1 to TRBJ2-2; D remains ambiguous. This CDR3 contains 13 residues. The germline V and J ends were trimmed by 1 base and 8 bases, with 11 bases remaining between them. The V gene's germline CDR1 is SQVTM and CDR2 ANQGSEA.

The chain links TRBV9 to TRBJ2-4; D could derive from TRBD1 or TRBD2 (5 bases each). Gene TRBJ2-7 matches the end of the DNA better, so the J call may be wrong. This CDR3 spans 18 amino acids. CDR1 and CDR2 from the germline V gene are SGDLS and YYNGEE. The CDR3 coding sequence is TGTGCCAGCAGCGTAGGCCCAACCGGGACCGTCTACGACTACGAGCAGTACTTC. As protein: CASSVGPTGTVYDYEQYF.

The chain has TRBV7-2 and TRBJ1-5, with D perhaps matching TRBD1 (5 bases). With 1 base removed from V and 2 bases from J, the gap between germline ends came to 9 bases. CDR1 and CDR2 from the germline V gene are SGHTA and FQGNSA. CDR3 length: 15 amino acids. CDR3 nucleotide sequence: TGTGCCAGCAGCTTAGACAGGACGCGCAATCAGCCCCAGCATTTT. Amino acids: CASSLDRTRNQPQHF.

CDR3 region: CASSLLWSYEQYF. DNA of the CDR3: TGTGCCAGCAGCCTACTATGGTCCTACGAGCAGTACTTC. This sequence joins TRBV11-1 and TRBJ2-7; D is undetermined. Per germline, CDR1 SGHAT and CDR2 FQDESV (reference sequence). Trimming stripped 5 bases from V and 1 base from J, with 9 bases between. This CDR3 has 13 residues.

This clonotype has more than one count but fewer than ten. The chain uses TRBV29-1 and TRBJ1-5, with D unresolved. The germline gives CDR1 SQVTM, CDR2 ANQGSEA. The V end was cut by 4 bases, the J end by 2 bases, with 6 bases between. The CDR3 has 12 residues. For the CDR3, the DNA is TGCAGCGTTGGCCAGGGCAATCAGCCCCAGCATTTT. It codes for CSVGQGNQPQHF.

CDR3 amino acids: CSVASRDRGSGYTF. The CDR3 DNA is TGCAGCGTTGCCAGCCGGGACAGGGGTTCTGGCTACACCTTC. The chain has TRBV29-1 and TRBJ1-2, with 10 bases aligning to TRBD1. Germline trimming cut 4 bases from V and 7 bases from J; bases unmatched to any gene: 9. CDR3 length: 14 residues. Looked up from germline, CDR1 is SQVTM and CDR2 is ANQGSEA.

The chain couples TRBV4-1 to TRBJ2-1; 8 nucleotides line up with TRBD2. From germline, CDR1 is MGHRA and CDR2 YSYEKL. The CDR3 spans 16 residues. The trim removed 1 base at V and 9 bases at J, leaving 11 bases unmatched. CDR3 amino acids: CASSQGNRLAKGEQFF. CDR3 DNA sequence: TGCGCCAGCAGCCAAGGAAATAGACTAGCGAAGGGTGAGCAGTTCTTC.

This clonotype was recorded once. V gene TRBV4-2 combines with J gene TRBJ2-1; 7 bases match TRBD2. Per the germline V gene, CDR1 is LGHNA and CDR2 is YNFKEQ. V gave up 5 bases and J gave up 4 bases; unmatched junction bases: 11. This CDR3 is built from 16 residues. The CDR3 DNA follows: TGTGCCAGCAGCGCTGGCGGGGGATACAAATACAATGAGCAGTTCTTC. It translates to CASSAGGGYKYNEQFF.

The chain links TRBV20-1 to TRBJ2-7; TRBD2 matches 9 bases. The CDR3 runs 13 residues. Germline V gene data show CDR1 as DFQATT and CDR2 as SNEGSKA (reference sequence). Trimming cost V 5 bases and J 5 bases; bases outside gene matches: 7. For the CDR3, the DNA is TGCAGTGCTGCCCAAGGACTAGCGAACGAGCAGTACTTC. Encoded protein: CSAAQGLANEQYF.

This CDR3 reads CASSPRTERNTEAFF. CDR3 in DNA: TGTGCCAGCAGCCCGCGGACAGAACGGAACACTGAAGCTTTCTTT. The V and J genes are TRBV9 and TRBJ1-1; TRBD1 might be the D (6 bases). Germline values: CDR1 SGDLS, CDR2 YYNGEE. The CDR3 consists of 15 residues. V lost 4 bases and J lost 1, with 14 bases in between.

The genes are TRBV18 and TRBJ1-1; tentative D call: TRBD1 (5 bases). V lost 4 bases to trimming and J lost 1 base, with 13 bases between them. The CDR3 covers 15 residues. The germline V gene has CDR1 KGHSH and CDR2 LQKENI. Written as DNA, the CDR3 is TGTGCCAGCTCACTTCTAGGCGGACAGAACACTGAAGCTTTCTTT. This translates into CASSLLGGQNTEAFF.